This TCR beta chain originates from a study of blood T cell repertoires in COVID-19. Study in general: The United States, Italy and Spain supplied acute and convalescent COVID-19 samples. From T cells, B-cell-depleted T cells, or PBMCs came the material, which was cDNA or gDNA.

Authors' processing steps: Cell counts per sample came from amplifying reference gene primers. Sequenced by immunoSEQ multiplex PCR; TCRdb stores in-frame clones only, minus some. Clonal size and the V and J genes are those of that table, whereas D and trimming came from the DNA. The sample holds about 230,000 clones, 83% seen once. This clonotype was obtained from a woman aged 50 to 60 with acute or convalescent COVID-19. The specimen was peripheral blood.

CDR3 loop: CASSNWGMGQGYNEQFF. As DNA, the CDR3 is TGTGCCAGTAGTAACTGGGGGATGGGACAGGGCTACAATGAGCAGTTCTTC. The chain couples TRBV19 to TRBJ2-1; TRBD1 agrees at 9 bases. The J segment lost 3 bases and the V segment lost 4 bases, leaving 10 bases of the junction unmatched. From germline, CDR1 is LNHDA and CDR2 SQIVND (reference sequence). This CDR3 contains 17 residues.